This TCR beta chain was retrieved from a study of technical replicates of blood from a handful of donors. The junction had 6 bases not matched to a gene; V was cut back by 10 bases and J by 2 bases. CDR1 is SGHRS and CDR2 is YFSETQ in the germline V gene. The CDR3 consists of 14 residues. Assay: immunoSEQ multiplex PCR; the TCRdb copy retains only in-frame clones and omits some. The sample yields some 70,000 clones, roughly 90% seen once. Material for sequencing was PBMCs. This chain connects TRBV5-1 to TRBJ2-2; 9 bases are a match to TRBD1. The clonotype was recovered from a human donor in good health. Some clones in this sample may be carry-over from other donors' samples. CDR3 loop: CAVRDRVNTGELFF. CDR3 nucleotide sequence: TGCGCCGTCCGGGACAGGGTTAACACCGGGGAGCTGTTTTTT. Based on the CDR3 plus reference TRBV5-1 and TRBJ2-2, the full variable domain is KAGVTQTPRYLIKTRGQQVTLSCSPISGHRSVSWYQQTPGQGLQFLFEYFSETQRNKGNFPGRFSGRQFSNSRSEMNVSTLELGDSALYLCAVRDRVNTGELFFGEGSRLTVL.